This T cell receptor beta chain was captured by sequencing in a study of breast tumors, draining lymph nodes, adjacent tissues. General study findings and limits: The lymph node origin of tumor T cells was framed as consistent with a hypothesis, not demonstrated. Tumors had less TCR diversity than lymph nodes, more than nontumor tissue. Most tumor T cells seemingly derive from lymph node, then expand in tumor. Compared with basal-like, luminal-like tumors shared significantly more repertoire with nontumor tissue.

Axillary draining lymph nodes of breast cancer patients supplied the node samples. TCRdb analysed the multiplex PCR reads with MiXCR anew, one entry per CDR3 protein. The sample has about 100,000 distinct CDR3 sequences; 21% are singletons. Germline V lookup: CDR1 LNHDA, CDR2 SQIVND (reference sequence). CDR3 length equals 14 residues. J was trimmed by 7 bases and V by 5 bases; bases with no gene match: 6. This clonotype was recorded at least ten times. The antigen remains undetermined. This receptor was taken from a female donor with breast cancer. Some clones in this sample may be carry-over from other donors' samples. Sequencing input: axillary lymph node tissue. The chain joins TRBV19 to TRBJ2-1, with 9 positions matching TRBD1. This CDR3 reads CASSVTGGRNEQFF. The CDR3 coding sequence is TGTGCCAGTAGTGTGACAGGGGGGAGGAATGAGCAGTTCTTC.